These 27 T cell receptor beta chains were all obtained from the same sample, sequenced in a study of memory CD4+ T cells and cytomegalovirus serostatus. TCRdb's table, derived via immunoSEQ multiplex PCR, lists solely in-frame clones and lacks some. The sample lists approximately 53,000 clones; roughly 80% were seen once. Single viable CD3+CD4+CD8-CD45RO+ cells were sorted as the memory CD4+ T cells. Sequencing was performed on memory CD4+ T cells from blood. Receptors were obtained from an adult in good health and CMV-seronegative.

Only a few counts were recorded for this clone. The V gene is TRBV7-2, the J gene TRBJ2-1; 8 positions match TRBD2. With V trimmed by 1 base and J by 9 bases, 5 bases remained unmatched. The CDR3 length is 14 residues. The germline gives CDR1 SGHTA, CDR2 FQGNSA. CDR3 amino acids: CASSLGGRRGEQFF. The CDR3, as DNA: TGTGCCAGCAGCTTAGGCGGGAGGAGGGGTGAGCAGTTCTTC.

The chain has TRBV10-3 and TRBJ2-3, with TRBD1 matching over 7 bases. This CDR3 spans 16 amino acids. CDR1 is ENHRY and CDR2 is SYGVKD in the germline V gene. Trimming cost V 4 bases and J 2 bases; bases outside gene matches: 9. In DNA form, the CDR3 reads TGTGCCATCAGTGCTAGGCAGGGGGTCTCCACAGATACGCAGTATTTT. It encodes CAISARQGVSTDTQYF.

This clone appeared once. The chain is built from TRBV19 and TRBJ2-6; no definite D call. V shed 7 bases and J shed 0 bases, with 13 bases lying between them. This CDR3 is built from 16 residues. CDR1 and CDR2 from the germline V gene are LNHDA and SQIVND (reference sequence). The CDR3 coding sequence is TGTGCCAGTACCCCGGACGGAAGCTCTGGGGCCAACGTCCTGACTTTC. Translation gives CASTPDGSSGANVLTF.

The chain is built from TRBV6-6 and TRBJ1-6; 7 bases are shared with TRBD1. From germline, CDR1 is MNHNY and CDR2 SVGAGI (reference sequence). The CDR3 extends over 14 amino acids. V lost 9 bases, J lost 7 bases, and 9 bases stayed unmatched. The CDR3 loop reads CASRRDSSNSPLHF. For the CDR3, the DNA is TGTGCCAGTAGAAGGGACAGTTCGAATTCACCCCTCCACTTT.

The CDR3 sequence is CASTDTGLAAYEQYF. For the CDR3, the DNA is TGTGCCAGCACCGATACGGGACTAGCGGCCTACGAGCAGTACTTC. The chain employs TRBV6-6 and TRBJ2-7; 11 bases are shared with TRBD2. With V trimmed by 7 bases and J by 2 bases, 7 bases remained unmatched. This CDR3 is built from 15 residues. CDR1 MNHNY and CDR2 SVGAGI come from the germline V gene (reference sequence).

The chain recombines TRBV5-1 with TRBJ2-7, with D maybe TRBD1 (6 bases). The length of the CDR3 is 19 residues. Germline CDR1 SGHRS, CDR2 YFSETQ. V was pared by 7 bases and J by 2 bases, with 31 bases between. CDR3 DNA sequence: TGCGCCAGCCAACGGAGCTCGGACAGTACTACGAGGTCTGCCTACGAGCAGTACTTC. Protein product: CASQRSSDSTTRSAYEQYF.

This chain joins TRBV27 and TRBJ2-2, with 10 bases fitting TRBD1. V dropped 5 bases and J dropped 3; count of bases not matched to a gene: 6. Germline values: CDR1 MNHEY, CDR2 SMNVEV (reference sequence). The CDR3 extends over 16 amino acids. The CDR3 sequence: CASSPRDRGYTGELFF. CDR3 sequence (DNA): TGTGCCAGCAGTCCTCGGGACAGGGGATACACCGGGGAGCTGTTTTTT.

This chain uses TRBV19 with TRBJ2-2; 7 nucleotides agree with TRBD1. Germline lookup yields CDR1 LNHDA and CDR2 SQIVND (reference sequence). CDR3 length: 14 residues. Trimming cost V 3 bases and J 5 bases; bases outside gene matches: 3. The CDR3 sequence: CASSISTGTGELFF. The DNA of the CDR3 is TGTGCCAGTAGTATCTCGACAGGGACCGGGGAGCTGTTTTTT.

The rearrangement uses TRBV25-1 and TRBJ2-1; TRBD2 might be the D (6 bases). The CDR3 extends over 15 amino acids. Germline CDR1 MGHDK, CDR2 SYGVNS. V was pared by 6 bases and J by 0 bases, with 12 bases between. The CDR3 region is CASSEGTASYNEQFF. CDR3 coding DNA: TGTGCCAGCAGCGAGGGGACTGCCTCCTACAATGAGCAGTTCTTC.

The J gene is TRBJ2-1, the V gene TRBV12-5, with TRBD1 matching over 7 bases. Germline V gene sequence: CDR1 LGHNT, CDR2 FRNRAP. This CDR3 contains 13 residues. Trimming at V came to 5 bases and at J to 5 bases, leaving 3 bases not matched to a gene. CDR3 loop: CASGIGTDNEQFF. The CDR3 DNA sequence: TGTGCTAGTGGTATCGGGACAGACAATGAGCAGTTCTTC. Together with reference TRBV12-5 and TRBJ2-1, the CDR3 gives the full variable domain: DARVTQTPRHKVTEMGQEVTMRCQPILGHNTVFWYRQTMMQGLELLAYFRNRAPLDDSGMPKDRFSAEMPDATLATLKIQPSEPRDSAVYFCASGIGTDNEQFFGPGTRLTVL.

This clone was seen only a few times. The chain couples TRBV2 to TRBJ2-7; 10 nucleotides match TRBD1. J was trimmed by 5 bases and V by 9 bases; bases with no gene match: 19. This CDR3 is built from 17 residues. Germline lookup yields CDR1 SNHLY and CDR2 FYNNEI. CDR3 DNA sequence: TGTGCCAGTAACGTATGGGCCGACAGGGGGCGGCGGGACGAGCAGTACTTC. Translated: CASNVWADRGRRDEQYF. Looking up the rest from reference TRBV2 and TRBJ2-7 gives the full variable domain: EPEVTQTPSHQVTQMGQEVILRCVPISNHLYFYWYRQILGQKVEFLVSFYNNEISEKSEIFDDQFSVERPDGSNFTLKIRSTKLEDSAMYFCASNVWADRGRRDEQYFGPGTRLTVT.

V usage is TRBV18 and J usage is TRBJ1-1, with TRBD1 as a possible D gene (6 bases). The V end was cut by 6 bases, the J end by 0 bases, with 11 bases between. CDR3 size: 14 residues. Looked up from germline, CDR1 is KGHSH and CDR2 is LQKENI. CDR3 sequence (DNA): TGTGCCAGCTCTCCAGGGGTTATGAACACTGAAGCTTTCTTT. Protein: CASSPGVMNTEAFF.

The V gene is TRBV7-3, the J gene TRBJ2-1; 7 bases line up with TRBD2. V dropped 2 bases and J dropped 6; count of bases not matched to a gene: 7. The CDR3 runs 15 residues. Germline V gene sequence: CDR1 SGHTA, CDR2 FQGTGA. In DNA form, the CDR3 reads TGTGCCAGCAGCTTACATCCAGCGGGAAGCAATGAGCAGTTCTTC. This codes for CASSLHPAGSNEQFF.

V gene TRBV5-8 combines with J gene TRBJ2-5; 14 bases align to TRBD2. The CDR3 spans 16 residues. CDR1 is SGHTS and CDR2 is YDEGEE in the germline V gene. The V and J ends lost 4 bases and 4 bases, in that order; junction bases with no gene match: 6. CDR3 sequence: CASSAGLAGDGETQYF. The CDR3 DNA sequence: TGTGCCAGCAGCGCGGGACTAGCGGGAGACGGAGAGACCCAGTACTTC.

This chain links TRBV7-9 with TRBJ2-1; 8 bases map to TRBD2. The CDR3 length is 17 residues. J was trimmed by 1 base and V by 5 bases; bases with no gene match: 10. Looked up from germline, CDR1 is SEHNR and CDR2 is FQNEAQ (reference sequence). CDR3 sequence (DNA): TGTGCCAGCAGCCACCCGGCGGGAGGCCCTTCCTACAATGAGCAGTTCTTC. Translated, it gives CASSHPAGGPSYNEQFF.

V usage is TRBV2 and J usage is TRBJ1-3, with D hard to call. The CDR3 runs to 16 residues. Germline V gene lookup returns CDR1 SNHLY and CDR2 FYNNEI. Trimming removed 3 bases at V and 0 bases at J, with 12 bases between. This CDR3 is CASSDGQSFSGNTIYF. The CDR3 nucleotides read TGTGCCAGCAGTGACGGGCAGAGTTTCTCTGGAAACACCATATATTTT.

The chain carries TRBV29-1 and TRBJ2-1, with 10 bases aligning to TRBD2. Germline lookup yields CDR1 SQVTM and CDR2 ANQGSEA. J was trimmed by 5 bases and V by 0 bases; bases with no gene match: 7. This CDR3 comprises 16 residues. DNA of the CDR3: TGCAGCGTTGAAGAAGCAAGCGGGAGGGCTCACAATGAGCAGTTCTTC. Translation: CSVEEASGRAHNEQFF.

The rearrangement joins TRBV2 to TRBJ1-3, with D unresolved. The CDR3 extends over 18 amino acids. Trimming shortened V by 4 bases and J by 0 bases, and 19 bases separated the two germline ends. The germline CDR1 and CDR2 sequences are SNHLY and FYNNEI. The chain's CDR3 is CASSGPPVADVSGNTIYF. CDR3 in DNA: TGTGCCAGCAGTGGCCCGCCAGTGGCAGACGTCTCTGGAAACACCATATATTTT.

CDR3 DNA: TGTGCCAGCAGTCTTAGGACAGGGCTCGGGGAGCTGTTTTTT. Its protein is CASSLRTGLGELFF. The chain has TRBV27 and TRBJ2-2, with 8 positions matching TRBD1. V lost 5 bases and J lost 7; bases outside the gene matches: 6. The CDR3 spans 14 residues. Germline loops: CDR1 MNHEY, CDR2 SMNVEV (reference sequence).

The chain combines TRBV30 with TRBJ2-4; D may be TRBD1 or TRBD2 (5 bases each). Between the trimmed V and J ends, which lost 2 bases and 6 bases, there was a span of 14 bases. This CDR3 has 14 residues. CDR1 is GTSNPN, CDR2 SVGIG, per germline (reference sequence). This chain's CDR3 is CAWSWLGGGNIQYF. The DNA for the CDR3 is TGTGCCTGGAGTTGGCTGGGTGGGGGAAACATTCAGTACTTC.

The chain combines TRBV19 with TRBJ2-5; D tentatively reads TRBD1 or TRBD2 (5 bases each). The CDR3 totals 13 residues. The germline V gene encodes CDR1 LNHDA and CDR2 SQIVND (reference sequence). V lost 3 bases, J lost 4 bases, and 9 bases lay in between. The CDR3: CASSILRGETQYF. CDR3 bases: TGTGCCAGTAGTATTTTGAGGGGAGAGACCCAGTACTTC.

The chain joins TRBV29-1 to TRBJ2-6; D tentatively fits TRBD1 or TRBD2 (6 bases each). Deletions cut 4 bases from V and 2 bases from J, with 12 bases between. Germline V gene sequence: CDR1 SQVTM, CDR2 ANQGSEA. The CDR3 runs 15 residues. CDR3 bases: TGCAGCGTTGTAGGGGGGCAAGCTGGGGCCAACGTCCTGACTTTC. This codes for CSVVGGQAGANVLTF.

This chain joins TRBV14 and TRBJ1-1; D is uncertain. This CDR3 region has 12 residues. Deletions cut 6 bases from V and 0 bases from J, with 5 bases between. In germline, CDR1 is SGHDN, CDR2 FVKESK. The CDR3, as DNA: TGTGCCAGCAGTCATATGAACACTGAAGCTTTCTTT. It codes for CASSHMNTEAFF.

The gene calls are TRBV6-5 and TRBJ1-2, with D possibly matching TRBD1 (5 bases). Per the germline V gene, CDR1 is MNHEY and CDR2 is SVGAGI. This CDR3 is built from 13 residues. V lost 10 bases, J lost 0 bases, and 12 bases lay in between. The DNA for the CDR3 is TGTGCCACCTTAGGACACACTAACTATGGCTACACCTTC. Translating gives CATLGHTNYGYTF.

This sequence joins TRBV7-9 and TRBJ2-5; 9 bases agree with TRBD2. V gave up 3 bases and J gave up 2 bases; unmatched junction bases: 1. CDR3 length: 14 residues. CDR1 is SEHNR and CDR2 is FQNEAQ in the germline V gene (reference sequence). CDR3 nucleotide sequence: TGTGCCAGCAGCTTCCTAGCGGGGCAAGAGACCCAGTACTTC. Translation gives CASSFLAGQETQYF.

The rearrangement uses TRBV25-1 and TRBJ2-7; 7 nucleotides line up with TRBD2. CDR3 length: 15 amino acids. Germline CDR1 and CDR2: MGHDK and SYGVNS. With 2 bases clipped from V and 3 bases from J, the junction kept 7 bases outside the gene matches. CDR3 residues: CASSEDRRGVYEQYF. The CDR3 nucleotides read TGTGCCAGCAGTGAAGATCGCCGGGGGGTCTACGAGCAGTACTTC.

J is TRBJ1-2 and V is TRBV7-3; the D gene is possibly TRBD1 (6 bases). The germline gives CDR1 SGHTA, CDR2 FQGTGA. This CDR3 contains 13 residues. Trimming pared 3 bases from V and 5 bases from J, leaving 10 bases between. In nucleotides, the CDR3 is TGTGCCAGCAGCTTCTCAGGGGAATATGGCTACACCTTC. This sequence encodes CASSFSGEYGYTF.